The TCR beta chain described here comes from a study of OX40 agonist ivuxolimab in advanced cancers. This clone showed up just once. The method was immunoSEQ multiplex PCR; TCRdb's version includes in-frame clones alone and lacks a portion of them. The table lists about 100,000 clones, around 91% of them singletons. This CDR3 has 13 amino acids. Germline CDR1 GTSNPN, CDR2 SVGIG (reference sequence). V lost 3 bases and J lost 8; bases outside the gene matches: 6. The gene calls are TRBV30 and TRBJ1-4; the match to TRBD1 covers 7 bases. This material consisted of CD4+ or CD8+ T cells sorted from blood, taken in a trial of the OX40 agonist ivuxolimab. This TCR was recovered from an adult with an advanced solid tumor such as melanoma, head and neck, liver or kidney cancer. CDR3 sequence: CAWRKGASEKLFF. DNA of the CDR3: TGTGCCTGGAGAAAGGGGGCTTCCGAAAAACTGTTTTTT.